One sample yielded the 9 T cell receptor beta chains listed below, sequenced in a study of CD8+ T cells in alopecia areata. Isolated RNA was reverse transcribed into cDNA used as the sequencing template. Libraries were prepared by immunoSEQ multiplex PCR; TCRdb keeps only in-frame clonotypes and omits some of them. Sampling found approximately 300,000 clones, none seen once. CD4, CD8alpha, NKG2D, NKG2ACE and other markers were used to sort pooled cutaneous lymph node cells. The sequencing sample was made of CD4+ T cells sorted from a lymph node. Receptor source: a C3H/HeJ mouse with alopecia areata. The mouse line has the MHC haplotype H2-k.

This clone has only a few counts. Genes and germline are mouse. The observed sequence ends 4 residues before the CDR3 terminus, with the missing tail filled in from the germline J gene. The rearrangement joins TRBV13-3 to TRBJ2-1; D possibly corresponds to TRBD1 (5 bases). The CDR3 spans 14 residues. The germline gives CDR1 NNHDY, CDR2 SYVADS. V was pared by 3 bases and J by 3 bases, with 10 bases between. The CDR3 sequence: CASSARTIYAEQFF. The covered CDR3 bases are TGTGCCAGCAGTGCTAGGACAATCTATGCT.

The sample holds a few counts of this clone. Genes and germline come from the mouse. The sequenced fragment ends 4 residues before the CDR3 boundary, so the rest is inferred from the germline J gene. Different DNA sequences within this sample yield the same CDR3. The chain links TRBV1 to TRBJ2-1; 9 bases align to TRBD2. Germline-derived CDR1 and CDR2 are NSQYPW and LRSPGD (reference sequence). The CDR3 runs 15 residues. CDR3 in amino acids: CTCSADWGGAAEQFF. The CDR3 bases that were read are TGCACCTGCAGTGCAGATTGGGGGGGCGCGGCT.

Notes on this clone: Here the gene names and germline are mouse. The read comes to an end 4 residues before the CDR3 does, leaving the germline J gene to fill in the end. The V and J genes are TRBV5 and TRBJ2-2; a weak D match, TRBD2 (6 bases). Germline V CDR1 and CDR2: LGHNA, YNLKQL (reference sequence). The CDR3 runs 15 residues. V was cut by 4 bases and J by 0 bases, with 9 bases left in between. This CDR3 reads CASSRWGSNTGQLYF. Incomplete CDR3 DNA: TGTGCCAGCAGCCGCTGGGGTTCAAACACCGGG.

This clone was picked up a small number of times. The gene names here belong to mouse. Other DNA sequences within the sample encode an identical CDR3. The covered CDR3 bases are TGTGCCAGCAGCCAAACAGGAAACCAAGAC. Protein product: CASSQTGNQD. The CDR3 reads in full as CASSQTGNQDTQYF. The chain joins TRBV5 to TRBJ2-5; a possible D gene is TRBD1 (5 bases). The DNA ends 4 residues before the CDR3 does, and the rest of the CDR3 is filled in from the germline J gene. Trimming shortened V by 2 bases and J by 0 bases, and 6 bases separated the two germline ends. Germline assignment: CDR1 LGHNA and CDR2 YNLKQL (reference sequence). The CDR3 contains 14 residues.

This clone was detected a few times. The gene names given are mouse names. The CDR3 is cut off 4 residues early in the read; its end comes from the germline J gene. The gene calls are TRBV14 and TRBJ2-5; D is unresolved. The CDR3 has 13 amino acids. Germline V CDR1 and CDR2: SGHDT, FRDEAV. The V gene lost 0 bases and the J gene lost 3 bases, with 5 bases spanning the gap. The CDR3 here is CASSFYQQDTQYF. The covered CDR3 bases are TGTGCCAGCAGTTTCTACCAGCAAGAC.

This clone has just a few counts. Gene names are mouse gene names. The read comes to an end 4 residues before the CDR3 does, leaving the germline J gene to fill in the end. This sequence joins TRBV19 and TRBJ2-7; 9 positions match TRBD2. CDR1 FNHDT and CDR2 SITEND come from the germline V gene (reference sequence). V was pared by 4 bases and J by 3 bases, with 5 bases of the junction left unmatched. There are 14 residues in the CDR3. CDR3 loop: CASSSGTGIYEQYF. Partial CDR3 DNA: TGTGCCAGCAGTTCCGGGACTGGGATCTAT.

Notes on this clone: The listed genes are named as in mouse. Sequencing ends 4 residues short of the CDR3 end; the germline J gene provides the rest. Other DNA sequences in this specimen translate into the identical CDR3. The J gene is TRBJ2-1, the V gene TRBV1, with D perhaps TRBD1 (6 bases). V gave up 0 bases and J gave up 3 bases, with 9 bases separating them. The CDR3 is 15 residues long. Germline V gene sequence: CDR1 NSQYPW, CDR2 LRSPGD (reference sequence). The chain's CDR3 is CTCSAERGSYAEQFF. The CDR3 DNA, read in part, is TGCACCTGCAGTGCAGAGAGGGGGTCCTATGCT.

This clone was observed a few times. Mouse names are used for the genes. The read ends 4 residues shy of where the CDR3 ends; the end is completed using the germline J gene. V is TRBV13-3 and J is TRBJ1-2, with TRBD1 matching over 9 bases. With 6 bases clipped from V and 2 bases from J, the junction kept 2 bases outside the gene matches. The CDR3 is 13 amino acids. Per germline, CDR1 NNHDY and CDR2 SYVADS. The sequenced part of the CDR3 DNA is TGTGCCAGCAACAGGGGGCTGAACTCC. Translating gives CASNRGLNS. The complete CDR3 reads CASNRGLNSDYTF.

Regarding this clone: The germline and genes are mouse ones. The CDR3 is cut off 4 residues early in the read; its end comes from the germline J gene. This chain links TRBV12-1 with TRBJ2-4, with TRBD2 matching 7 bases. Losses at the gene ends were 0 bases for V and 1 base for J; bases not matched to a gene: 0. CDR3 length: 14 residues. From germline, CDR1 is SGHSN and CDR2 HYEKVE. The sequenced CDR3 bases are TGTGCCAGCTCTCTCGGGGGGGGTCAAAAC. Its protein product is CASSLGGGQN. The CDR3 in its entirety is CASSLGGGQNTLYF.